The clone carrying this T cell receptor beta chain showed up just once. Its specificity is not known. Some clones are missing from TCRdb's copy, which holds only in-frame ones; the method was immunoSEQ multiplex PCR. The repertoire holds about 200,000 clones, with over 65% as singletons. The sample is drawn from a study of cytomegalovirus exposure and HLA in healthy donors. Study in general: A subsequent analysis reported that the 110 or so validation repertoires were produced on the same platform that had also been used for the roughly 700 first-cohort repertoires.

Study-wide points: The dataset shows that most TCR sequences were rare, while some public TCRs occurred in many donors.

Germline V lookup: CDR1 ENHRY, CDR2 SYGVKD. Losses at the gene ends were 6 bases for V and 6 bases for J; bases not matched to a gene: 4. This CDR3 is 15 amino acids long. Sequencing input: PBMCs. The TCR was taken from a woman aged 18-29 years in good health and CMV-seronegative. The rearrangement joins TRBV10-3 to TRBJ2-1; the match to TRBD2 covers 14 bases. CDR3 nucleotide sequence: TGTGCCATCAGGGACGGGACTAGCGGGAGCAATGAGCAGTTCTTC. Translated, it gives CAIRDGTSGSNEQFF.